This is a list of T cell receptor beta chains from one sample in a study of cytomegalovirus exposure and HLA in healthy donors. TCRdb's table, derived via immunoSEQ multiplex PCR, lists solely in-frame clones and lacks some. This sample has 130,000 to 150,000 clones, with 80% to 85% found just once. What was sequenced was PBMCs. The receptors derive from a boy between 2 and 10 years old in good health and CMV-seronegative. Each CDR3 is given with its conserved first and last residue. A D gene is named only where the DNA matches it firmly. The size of a clone is reported for some rows only, either as once, few or many, or as a class for expanded clones.

j_call,v_call,clone_size,d_call,cdr3_aa,cdr3_nt
TRBJ2-3,TRBV4-2,NA,NA,CASSQDTEFTDTQYF,TGTGCCAGCAGCCAAGATACGGAGTTCACAGATACGCAGTATTTT
TRBJ2-2,TRBV9,NA,TRBD2,CASSEGLDHTGELFF,TGTGCCAGCAGCGAGGGACTAGATCACACCGGGGAGCTGTTTTTT
TRBJ2-5,TRBV28,NA,NA,CASSLSRSTEYQETQYF,TGTGCCAGCAGTTTGAGTCGATCAACAGAGTACCAAGAGACCCAGTACTTC
TRBJ1-2,TRBV6-1,few,NA,CASSRTDANYGYTF,TGTGCCAGCAGTAGGACAGATGCTAACTATGGCTACACCTTC
TRBJ1-1,TRBV5-1,once,NA,CASPLPQEAFF,TGCGCCAGTCCTTTACCCCAGGAAGCTTTCTTT
TRBJ1-1,TRBV19,few,TRBD1,CASSPSRGQTEAFF,TGTGCCAGTAGCCCCTCCAGGGGGCAAACTGAAGCTTTCTTT
TRBJ2-7,TRBV6-1,NA,NA,CASRETGRYEQYF,TGTGCCAGCAGGGAGACAGGGAGGTACGAGCAGTACTTC
TRBJ1-1,TRBV5-1,few,NA,CASSLVGGGANTEAFF,TGCGCCAGCAGCTTGGTTGGTGGAGGGGCGAACACTGAAGCTTTCTTT
TRBJ2-7,TRBV4-3,NA,TRBD2,CASSQAAGGPFEQYF,TGCGCCAGCAGCCAAGCAGCGGGAGGGCCTTTCGAGCAGTACTTC
TRBJ1-1,TRBV9,NA,NA,CASSVRGMNTEAFF,TGTGCCAGCAGCGTACGAGGGATGAACACTGAAGCTTTCTTT
TRBJ2-6,TRBV28,NA,TRBD1,CASSEQGGGGANVLTF,TGTGCCAGCAGTGAACAGGGGGGAGGCGGGGCCAACGTCCTGACTTTC